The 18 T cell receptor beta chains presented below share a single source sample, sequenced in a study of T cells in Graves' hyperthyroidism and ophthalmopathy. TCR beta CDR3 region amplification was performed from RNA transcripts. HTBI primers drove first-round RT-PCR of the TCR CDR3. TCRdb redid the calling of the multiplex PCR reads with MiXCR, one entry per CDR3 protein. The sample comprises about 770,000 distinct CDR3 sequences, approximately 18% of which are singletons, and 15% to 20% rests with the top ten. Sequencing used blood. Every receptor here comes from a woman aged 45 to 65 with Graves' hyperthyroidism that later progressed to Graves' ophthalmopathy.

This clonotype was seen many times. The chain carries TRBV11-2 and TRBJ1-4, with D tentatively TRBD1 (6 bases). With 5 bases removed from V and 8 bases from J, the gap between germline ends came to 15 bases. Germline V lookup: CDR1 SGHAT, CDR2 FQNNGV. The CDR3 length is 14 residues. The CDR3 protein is CASSTGTVLEKLFF. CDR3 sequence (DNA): TGTGCCAGCAGCACAGGGACGGTCCTCGAAAAACTGTTTTTT.

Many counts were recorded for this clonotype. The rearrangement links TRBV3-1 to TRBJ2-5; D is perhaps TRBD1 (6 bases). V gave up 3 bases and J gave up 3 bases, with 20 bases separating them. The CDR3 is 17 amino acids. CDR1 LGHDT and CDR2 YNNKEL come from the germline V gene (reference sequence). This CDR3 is CASSQNPSSTGKETQYF. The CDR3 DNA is TGTGCCAGCAGCCAGAACCCCTCGTCCACAGGGAAAGAGACCCAGTACTTC.

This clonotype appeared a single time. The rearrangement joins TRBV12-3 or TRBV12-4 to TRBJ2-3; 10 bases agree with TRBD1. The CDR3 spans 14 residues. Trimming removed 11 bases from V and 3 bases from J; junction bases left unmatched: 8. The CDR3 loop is CAGLRTGGTDTQYF. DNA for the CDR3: TGTGCCGGATTAAGGACAGGGGGAACAGATACGCAGTATTTT.

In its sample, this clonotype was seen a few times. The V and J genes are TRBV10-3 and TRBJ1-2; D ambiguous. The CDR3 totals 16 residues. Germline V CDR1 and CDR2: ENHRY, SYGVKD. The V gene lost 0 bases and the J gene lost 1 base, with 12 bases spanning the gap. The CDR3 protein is CAISESIVSLNYGYTF. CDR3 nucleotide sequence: TGTGCCATCAGTGAGTCGATAGTTTCCCTTAACTATGGCTACACCTTC.

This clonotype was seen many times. The CDR3 reads CASSQDSRRTEAFF. DNA of the CDR3: TGTGCCAGCAGCCAAGACTCTCGAAGAACTGAAGCTTTCTTT. V is TRBV3-1 and J is TRBJ1-1; D not certain. Trimming cost V 0 bases and J 5 bases, with 10 bases left between them. Germline loops: CDR1 LGHDT, CDR2 YNNKEL (reference sequence). CDR3 length equals 14 residues.

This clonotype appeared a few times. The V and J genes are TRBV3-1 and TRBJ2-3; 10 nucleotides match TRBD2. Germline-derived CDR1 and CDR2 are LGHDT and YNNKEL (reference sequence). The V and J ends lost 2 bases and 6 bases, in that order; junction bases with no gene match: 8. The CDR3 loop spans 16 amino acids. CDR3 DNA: TGTGCCAGCAGCCAAACCGGGACTAGCGTTTGGGATACGCAGTATTTT. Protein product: CASSQTGTSVWDTQYF.

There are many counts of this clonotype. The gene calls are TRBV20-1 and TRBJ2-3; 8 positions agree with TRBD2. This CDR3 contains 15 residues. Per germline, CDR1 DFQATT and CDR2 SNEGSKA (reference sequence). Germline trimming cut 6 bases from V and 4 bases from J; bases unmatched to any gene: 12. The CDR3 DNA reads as TGCAGTGCGGATGGAGGAGCGGGGGAGGCAGATACGCAGTATTTT. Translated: CSADGGAGEADTQYF.

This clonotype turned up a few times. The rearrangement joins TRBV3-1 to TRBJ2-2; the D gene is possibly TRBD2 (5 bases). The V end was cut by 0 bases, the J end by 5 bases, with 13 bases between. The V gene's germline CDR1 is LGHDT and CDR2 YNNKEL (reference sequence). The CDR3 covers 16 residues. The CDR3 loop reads CASSQERTLRTGELFF. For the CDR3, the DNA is TGTGCCAGCAGCCAAGAAAGGACTTTGAGAACCGGGGAGCTGTTTTTT.

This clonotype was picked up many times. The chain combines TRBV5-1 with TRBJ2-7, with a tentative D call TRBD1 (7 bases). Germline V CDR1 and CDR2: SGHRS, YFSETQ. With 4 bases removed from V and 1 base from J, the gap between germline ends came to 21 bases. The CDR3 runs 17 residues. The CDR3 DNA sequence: TGCGCCAGCAGCCTCTGGAGCGGCAGGGGGACTTCCTACGAGCAGTACTTC. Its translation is CASSLWSGRGTSYEQYF. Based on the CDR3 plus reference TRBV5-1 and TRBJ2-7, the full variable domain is KAGVTQTPRYLIKTRGQQVTLSCSPISGHRSVSWYQQTPGQGLQFLFEYFSETQRNKGNFPGRFSGRQFSNSRSEMNVSTLELGDSALYLCASSLWSGRGTSYEQYFGPGTRLTVT.

In DNA, the CDR3 is TGTGCCAGCAGCGTAGGGTGGCTAGCGGGCAACACCGGGGAGCTGTTTTTT. Translation gives CASSVGWLAGNTGELFF. The chain has TRBV3-1 and TRBJ2-2, with 8 positions matching TRBD2. CDR1 and CDR2 (germline): LGHDT, YNNKEL (reference sequence). The ends lost 5 bases at V and 2 bases at J; junction bases unmatched: 10. CDR3 length: 17 residues.

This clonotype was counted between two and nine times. CDR3 coding DNA: TGCGCCAGCAGGGTACAGGGGGGGACCACTGAAGCTTTCTTT. Translated, it gives CASRVQGGTTEAFF. The chain links TRBV5-1 to TRBJ1-1, with TRBD1 identical over 8 bases. The CDR3 extends over 14 amino acids. V dropped 5 bases and J dropped 4; count of bases not matched to a gene: 7. Germline CDR1 reads SGHRS; CDR2 reads YFSETQ.

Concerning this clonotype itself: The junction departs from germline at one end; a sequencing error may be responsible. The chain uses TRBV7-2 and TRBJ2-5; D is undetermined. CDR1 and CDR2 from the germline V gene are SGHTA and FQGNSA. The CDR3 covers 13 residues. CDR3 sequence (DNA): TGTGCCAGCAGCTTAATCAGAGAAGACACCCAGTACTTC. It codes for CASSLIREDTQYF.

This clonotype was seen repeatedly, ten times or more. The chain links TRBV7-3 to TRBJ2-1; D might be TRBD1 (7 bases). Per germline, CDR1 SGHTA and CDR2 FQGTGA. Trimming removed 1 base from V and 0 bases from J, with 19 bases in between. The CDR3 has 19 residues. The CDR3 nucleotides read TGTGCCAGCAGCTTAATTGGCGGGACAGAACCTATCTCCTACAATGAGCAGTTCTTC. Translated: CASSLIGGTEPISYNEQFF.

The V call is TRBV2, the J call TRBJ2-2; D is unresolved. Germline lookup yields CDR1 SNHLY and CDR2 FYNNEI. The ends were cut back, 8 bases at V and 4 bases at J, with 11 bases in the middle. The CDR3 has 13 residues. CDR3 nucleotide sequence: TGTGCCAGCCCGAACCGCGGCACCGGGGAGCTGTTTTTT. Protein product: CASPNRGTGELFF.

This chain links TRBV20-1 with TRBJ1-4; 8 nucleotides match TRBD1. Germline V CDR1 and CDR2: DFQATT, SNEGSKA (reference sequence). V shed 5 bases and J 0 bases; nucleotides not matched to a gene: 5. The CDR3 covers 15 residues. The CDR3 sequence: CSAEQGVATNEKLFF. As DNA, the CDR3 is TGCAGTGCTGAACAGGGGGTGGCAACTAATGAAAAACTGTTTTTT.

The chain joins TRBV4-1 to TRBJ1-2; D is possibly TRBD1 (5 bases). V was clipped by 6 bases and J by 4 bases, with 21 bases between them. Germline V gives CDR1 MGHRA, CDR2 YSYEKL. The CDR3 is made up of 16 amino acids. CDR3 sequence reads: CASSSVKGKASYGYTF. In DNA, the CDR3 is TGCGCCAGCAGTTCAGTAAAGGGGAAGGCCTCCTATGGCTACACCTTC.

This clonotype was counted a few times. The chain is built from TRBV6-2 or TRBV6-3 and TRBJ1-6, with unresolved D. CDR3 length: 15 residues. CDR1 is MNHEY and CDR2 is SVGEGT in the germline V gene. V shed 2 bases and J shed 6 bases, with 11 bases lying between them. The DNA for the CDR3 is TGTGCCAGCAGTTACGTATCGGGAACTAATTCACCCCTCCACTTT. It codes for CASSYVSGTNSPLHF.

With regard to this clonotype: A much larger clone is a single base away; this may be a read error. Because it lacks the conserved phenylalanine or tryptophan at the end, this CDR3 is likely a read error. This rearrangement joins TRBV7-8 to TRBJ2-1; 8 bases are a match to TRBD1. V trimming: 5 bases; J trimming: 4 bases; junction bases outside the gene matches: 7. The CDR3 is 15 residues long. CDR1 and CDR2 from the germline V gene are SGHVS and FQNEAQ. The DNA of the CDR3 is TGTGCCAGCAGCCCGGGACAGGCCACATACAATGAGCAGTTCTCC. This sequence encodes CASSPGQATYNEQFS.